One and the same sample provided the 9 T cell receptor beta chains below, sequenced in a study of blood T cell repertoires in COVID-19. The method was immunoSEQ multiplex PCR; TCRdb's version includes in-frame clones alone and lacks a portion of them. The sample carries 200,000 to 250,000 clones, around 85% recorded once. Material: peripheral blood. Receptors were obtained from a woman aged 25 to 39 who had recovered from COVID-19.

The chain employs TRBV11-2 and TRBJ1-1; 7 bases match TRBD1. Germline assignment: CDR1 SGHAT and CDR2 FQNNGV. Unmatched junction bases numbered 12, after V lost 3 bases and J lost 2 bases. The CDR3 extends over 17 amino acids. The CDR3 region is CASSLVRGQKTNTEAFF. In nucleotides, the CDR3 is TGTGCCAGCAGCTTGGTTAGGGGACAGAAAACTAACACTGAAGCTTTCTTT.

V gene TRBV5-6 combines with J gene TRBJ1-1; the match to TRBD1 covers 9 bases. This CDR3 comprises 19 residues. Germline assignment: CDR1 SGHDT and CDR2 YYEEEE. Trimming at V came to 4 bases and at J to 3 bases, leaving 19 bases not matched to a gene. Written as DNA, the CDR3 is TGTGCCAGCAGCCTGGGGACAGGGTTTCGGAAGGAAGAGGACACTGAAGCTTTCTTT. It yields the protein CASSLGTGFRKEEDTEAFF.

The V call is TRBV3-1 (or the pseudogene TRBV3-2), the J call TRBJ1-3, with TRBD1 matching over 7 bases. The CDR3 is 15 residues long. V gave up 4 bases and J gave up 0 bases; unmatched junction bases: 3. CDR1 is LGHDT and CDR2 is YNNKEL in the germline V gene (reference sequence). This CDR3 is CASSRTGVSGNTIYF. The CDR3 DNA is TGTGCCAGCAGCCGAACAGGGGTCTCTGGAAACACCATATATTTT.

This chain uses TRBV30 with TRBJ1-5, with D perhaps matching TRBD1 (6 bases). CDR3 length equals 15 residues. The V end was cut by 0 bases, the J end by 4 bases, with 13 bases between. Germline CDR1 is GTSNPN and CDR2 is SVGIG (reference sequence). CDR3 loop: CAWSVVSTGNQPQHF. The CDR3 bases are TGTGCCTGGAGTGTCGTGTCAACAGGGAATCAGCCCCAGCATTTT.

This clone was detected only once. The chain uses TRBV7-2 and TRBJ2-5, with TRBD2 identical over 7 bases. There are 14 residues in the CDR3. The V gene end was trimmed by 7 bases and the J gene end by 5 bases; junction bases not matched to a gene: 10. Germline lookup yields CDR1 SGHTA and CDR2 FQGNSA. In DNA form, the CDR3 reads TGTGCCAGCACCCCGTGGGGGGGGACGGAGACCCAGTACTTC. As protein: CASTPWGGTETQYF.

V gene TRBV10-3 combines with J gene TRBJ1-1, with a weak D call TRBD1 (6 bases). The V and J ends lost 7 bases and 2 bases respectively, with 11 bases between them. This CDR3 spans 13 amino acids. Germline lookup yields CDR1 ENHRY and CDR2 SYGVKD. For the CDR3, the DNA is TGTGCCATCACGACAGGCTCTAACACTGAAGCTTTCTTT. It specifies CAITTGSNTEAFF.

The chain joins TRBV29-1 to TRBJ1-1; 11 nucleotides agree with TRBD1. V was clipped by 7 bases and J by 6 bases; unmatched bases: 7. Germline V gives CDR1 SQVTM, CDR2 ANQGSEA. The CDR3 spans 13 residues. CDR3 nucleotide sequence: TGCAGCGCCCGGACAGGGGGCTTCGCTGAAGCTTTCTTT. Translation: CSARTGGFAEAFF.

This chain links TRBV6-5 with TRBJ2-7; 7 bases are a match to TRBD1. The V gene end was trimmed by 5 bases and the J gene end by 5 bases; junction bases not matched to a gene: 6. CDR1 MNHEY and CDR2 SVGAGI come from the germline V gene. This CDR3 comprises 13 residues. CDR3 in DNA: TGTGCCAGCAGTCGACAGGGTCTCCACGAGCAGTACTTC. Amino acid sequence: CASSRQGLHEQYF.

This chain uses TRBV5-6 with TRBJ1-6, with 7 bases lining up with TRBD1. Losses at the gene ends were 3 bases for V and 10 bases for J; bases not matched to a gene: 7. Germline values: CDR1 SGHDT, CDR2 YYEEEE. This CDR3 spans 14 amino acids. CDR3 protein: CASSYRDRESPLHF. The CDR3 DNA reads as TGTGCCAGCAGCTACCGGGACAGAGAGTCACCCCTCCACTTT.